This entry describes one T cell receptor (beta chain). The data were produced by immunoSEQ multiplex PCR, yet TCRdb's version contains in-frame clones alone and is incomplete. In the table there are approximately 300,000 clones, approximately 85% of which are singletons. CDR1 is SGHRS, CDR2 YFSETQ, per germline. V was pared by 4 bases and J by 1 base, with 8 bases of the junction left unmatched. The CDR3 is 16 residues long. This sample is drawn from a study of blood T cell repertoires in COVID-19. The rearrangement uses TRBV5-1 and TRBJ1-1, with 9 bases lining up with TRBD1. The sequencing sample was made of peripheral blood. This TCR was sampled from a human donor with COVID-19, enrolled during active disease. The donor label of this sample is uncertain. DNA for the CDR3: TGCGCCAGCAGCATGAACAGGGGGCAGGGGAACACTGAAGCTTTCTTT. Protein sequence: CASSMNRGQGNTEAFF. The full variable domain, completed using reference TRBV5-1 and TRBJ1-1, is KAGVTQTPRYLIKTRGQQVTLSCSPISGHRSVSWYQQTPGQGLQFLFEYFSETQRNKGNFPGRFSGRQFSNSRSEMNVSTLELGDSALYLCASSMNRGQGNTEAFFGQGTRLTVV.